A selection of T cell receptor beta chains follows, all from one sample in a study of blood T cells in healthy people across ages. TCRdb called the 5' RACE reads again in MiXCR, with one record for every CDR3 protein. The sample includes 700,000 to 800,000 distinct CDR3 sequences, approximately 39% of them seen just once. Sequencing used blood. These receptors all stem from a woman between 55 and 75 years old in good health. CDR3s include the opening cysteine and the closing phenylalanine or tryptophan.

v_call	j_call	cdr3_aa
TRBV2	TRBJ2-5	CASSSGTGALQETQYF
TRBV29-1	TRBJ2-1	CSVAGTSGISEQFF
TRBV28	TRBJ2-3	CASSPGLSSDTDTQYF
TRBV3-1	TRBJ1-5	CASSQGSGSSNQPQHF
TRBV5-1	TRBJ2-3	CASSLEGDTDTQYF
TRBV11-2	TRBJ1-2	CASAPAGWGYTF
TRBV10-3	TRBJ2-1	CAISDQGAVEQFF
TRBV11-2	TRBJ1-1	CASSLRGDGYTEAFF
TRBV29-1	-	CSVRGGTYEQYF
TRBV5-1	TRBJ1-4	CASSRSGDEKLFF
TRBV6-6	TRBJ2-4	CASSYSLVAKNIQYF
TRBV7-2	TRBJ2-5	CASSRERVGSWETQYF
TRBV12-3/TRBV12-4	TRBJ2-1	CASREGNEQFF
TRBV12-3/TRBV12-4	TRBJ2-7	CASSGQGGTYEQYF
TRBV2	TRBJ2-7	CATRGGLSYEQYF